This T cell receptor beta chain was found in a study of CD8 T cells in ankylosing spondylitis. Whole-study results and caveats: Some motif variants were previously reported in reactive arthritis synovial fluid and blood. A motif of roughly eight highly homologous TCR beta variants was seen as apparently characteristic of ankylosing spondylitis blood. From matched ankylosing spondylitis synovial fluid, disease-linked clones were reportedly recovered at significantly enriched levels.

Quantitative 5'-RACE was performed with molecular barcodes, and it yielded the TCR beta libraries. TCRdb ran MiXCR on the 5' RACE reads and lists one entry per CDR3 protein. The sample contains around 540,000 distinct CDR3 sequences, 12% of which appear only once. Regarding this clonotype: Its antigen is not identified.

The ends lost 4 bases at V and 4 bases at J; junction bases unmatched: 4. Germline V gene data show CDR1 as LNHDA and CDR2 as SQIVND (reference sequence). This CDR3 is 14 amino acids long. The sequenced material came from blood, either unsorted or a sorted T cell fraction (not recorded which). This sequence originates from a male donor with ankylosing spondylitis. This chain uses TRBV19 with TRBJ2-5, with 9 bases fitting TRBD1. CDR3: CASSTRQGGETQYF. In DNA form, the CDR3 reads TGTGCCAGTAGTACCCGACAGGGGGGAGAGACCCAGTACTTC.